The clone carrying this T cell receptor beta chain was found once. This CDR3 region has 15 residues. Germline V CDR1 and CDR2: LGHNA, YSLEER. V dropped 3 bases and J dropped 3; count of bases not matched to a gene: 1. The data were taken from a study of OX40 agonist ivuxolimab in advanced cancers. Study in general: Ivuxolimab, which is an agonistic anti-OX40 (CD134) antibody, was administered to the patients. Patients achieving partial responses numbered three: one hepatocellular carcinoma case and two cutaneous melanoma cases. Patients were roughly 83% male with ages roughly 23 to 79, mean roughly 55. About 44% of patients had received prior checkpoint inhibitor therapy.

The protocol was immunoSEQ multiplex PCR, while the TCRdb copy is restricted to in-frame clones and leaves out a portion. The repertoire holds fewer than 70,000 clones, with around 90% as singletons. Sequences were derived from CD4+ or CD8+ T cells sorted from blood, sampled in a trial of the OX40 agonist ivuxolimab. The J gene is TRBJ2-1, the V gene TRBV4-3; 11 positions agree with TRBD1. The sequence derives from an adult with an advanced solid tumor such as melanoma, head and neck, liver or kidney cancer. DNA for the CDR3: TGCGCCAGCAGCCAGGGACAGGGGGTCTACAATGAGCAGTTCTTC. It encodes CASSQGQGVYNEQFF.